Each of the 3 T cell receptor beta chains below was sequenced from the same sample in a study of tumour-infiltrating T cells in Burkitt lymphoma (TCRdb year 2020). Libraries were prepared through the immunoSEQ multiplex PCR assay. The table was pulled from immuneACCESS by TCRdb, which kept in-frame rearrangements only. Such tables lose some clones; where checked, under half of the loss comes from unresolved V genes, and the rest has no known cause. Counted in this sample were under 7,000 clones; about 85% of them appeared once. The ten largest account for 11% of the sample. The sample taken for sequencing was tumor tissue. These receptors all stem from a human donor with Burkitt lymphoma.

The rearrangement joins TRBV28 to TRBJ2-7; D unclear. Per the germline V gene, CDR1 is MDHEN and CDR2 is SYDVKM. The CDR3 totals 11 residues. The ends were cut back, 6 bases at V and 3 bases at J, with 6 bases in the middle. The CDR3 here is CASRGNYEQYF. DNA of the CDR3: TGTGCCAGCAGGGGGAACTACGAGCAGTACTTC.

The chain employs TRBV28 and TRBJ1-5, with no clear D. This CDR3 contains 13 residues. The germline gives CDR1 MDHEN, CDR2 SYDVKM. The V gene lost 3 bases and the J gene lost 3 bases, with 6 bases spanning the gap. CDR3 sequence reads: CASSFEHNQPQHF. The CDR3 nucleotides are TGTGCCAGCAGTTTTGAGCACAATCAGCCCCAGCATTTT.

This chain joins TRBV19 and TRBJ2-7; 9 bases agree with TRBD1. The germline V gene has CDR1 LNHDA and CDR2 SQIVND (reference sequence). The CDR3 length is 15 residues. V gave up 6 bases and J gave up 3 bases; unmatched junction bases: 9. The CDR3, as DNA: TGTGCCAGTAGCGGGGGACAGGGAGGATTCTACGAGCAGTACTTC. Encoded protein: CASSGGQGGFYEQYF.